Described below is a single T cell receptor beta chain sequence and its context. CDR3 length: 17 residues. V lost 3 bases to trimming and J lost 1 base; unmatched junction nucleotides: 8. Per the germline V gene, CDR1 is MNHEY and CDR2 is SVGEGT. TCRdb keeps only in-frame clones here, not all; method: immunoSEQ multiplex PCR. The data contain around 300,000 clones, 85% to 90% of them singletons. The data are from a study of blood T cell repertoires in COVID-19. The chain recombines TRBV6-2 or TRBV6-3 with TRBJ2-7; TRBD1 aligns across 11 bases. Input material: peripheral blood. The clonotype comes from a woman aged 35 to 49 with acute or convalescent COVID-19. CDR3 protein: CASSYPGQGAGSYEQYV. DNA for the CDR3: TGTGCCAGCAGTTATCCCGGACAGGGGGCCGGTTCCTACGAGCAGTACGTC.